This T cell receptor beta chain was captured in a study of Graves' ophthalmopathy and Graves' hyperthyroidism. Background on the study: Peripheral blood (taken before any treatment) was collected at initial diagnosis.

Transcripts of RNA were the source for amplifying TCR beta CDR3 regions. HTBI primers were used in a first-round RT-PCR, which preceded a second-round multiplex PCR. TCRdb re-called the multiplex PCR reads through MiXCR, storing one row per CDR3 protein. The sample records about 400,000 distinct CDR3 sequences, around 20% being singletons. Study-level points and caveats: Blood also harbored most expanded thyroid clonotypes above 0.001 frequency.

Clinical symptoms, serum thyroxine, TRAb, thyroid ultrasound and orbital computed tomography were relied on for diagnosis. From fresh peripheral blood, roughly 11 ml in volume, the PBMCs were obtained. This clonotype was observed a handful of times. Antigen: not known. The conserved final phenylalanine or tryptophan is absent from the CDR3, which likely points to a read error. The DNA is omitted, as the CDR3 cannot be located on it reliably, and the CDR3 follows TCRdb's listing. The source material was peripheral blood. This TCR was sampled from a woman under 30 with Graves' ophthalmopathy.

CDR3 sequence reads: CASSWVTG. V gene TRBV6-5 combines with J gene TRBJ2-4; the table's D call of TRBD1 was not tested on the DNA. With termini counted, the CDR3 has 8 amino acids. Germline values: CDR1 MNHEY, CDR2 SVGAGI.